The 32 T cell receptor beta chains reported below all come from one sample, sequenced in a study of T cells after posttransplantation cyclophosphamide. Cyclophosphamide on days +3 and +4 followed busulfan-fludarabine conditioning and a marrow graft. Data came from immunoSEQ multiplex PCR; TCRdb stores just in-frame clones and leaves some out. The sample offers roughly 7,400 clones and no singletons, the top ten holding more than 9%. The sequences come from PBMCs, collected after allogeneic stem cell transplant with posttransplant cyclophosphamide. The receptors derive from a female patient aged 50 to 65 who received an allogeneic stem cell transplant from a related donor, was CMV-positive, and had no GVHD. Part of the T cell pool may stem from the graft donor.

Many counts were recorded for this clone. This rearrangement joins TRBV7-2 to TRBJ2-3; weak D call: TRBD2 (7 bases). This CDR3 has 15 residues. From germline, CDR1 is SGHTA and CDR2 FQGNSA. Trimming pared 8 bases from V and 2 bases from J, leaving 17 bases between. CDR3 bases: TGTGCCAGCGGCTCCTGGGGGGGCCCCACAGATACGCAGTATTTT. Amino acid sequence: CASGSWGGPTDTQYF.

This clone was recorded at least ten times. The chain couples TRBV5-1 to TRBJ2-6; D is unresolved. The CDR3 length is 16 residues. Trimming took off 0 bases at V and 0 bases at J, with 7 bases between the two ends. Germline values: CDR1 SGHRS, CDR2 YFSETQ. CDR3 in amino acids: CASSLEVHSGANVLTF. The CDR3 nucleotides are TGCGCCAGCAGCTTGGAGGTACACTCTGGGGCCAACGTCCTGACTTTC.

This clone was picked up many times. This rearrangement joins TRBV27 to TRBJ1-5, with D unclear. Trimming removed 2 bases at V and 6 bases at J, with 14 bases between. CDR1 and CDR2 (germline): MNHEY, SMNVEV (reference sequence). This CDR3 has 15 amino acids. CDR3 residues: CASSLRPQDGQPQHF. The CDR3 DNA is TGTGCCAGCAGTTTAAGACCCCAGGATGGTCAGCCCCAGCATTTT.

In its sample, this clone was seen many times. V and J are TRBV9 and TRBJ2-3, with 7 bases that match TRBD2. CDR3 length: 16 residues. Germline CDR1 reads SGDLS; CDR2 reads YYNGEE. Trimming at V came to 4 bases and at J to 2 bases, leaving 10 bases not matched to a gene. DNA of the CDR3: TGTGCCAGCAGCCAAGGTCTAGCGGAGTCCACAGATACGCAGTATTTT. Protein sequence: CASSQGLAESTDTQYF.

V usage is TRBV2 and J usage is TRBJ2-5, with unresolved D. CDR1 SNHLY and CDR2 FYNNEI come from the germline V gene. CDR3 length equals 10 residues. V shed 6 bases and J shed 3 bases, with 2 bases lying between them. The CDR3 bases are TGTGCCAGCAGCAAAGAGACCCAGTACTTC. Translated: CASSKETQYF.

This clone was seen repeatedly, ten times or more. The genes are TRBV12-3 or TRBV12-4 and TRBJ1-1; TRBD1 matches 8 bases. This CDR3 has 15 amino acids. With V trimmed by 6 bases and J by 2 bases, 8 bases remained unmatched. CDR3 sequence: CASSRDRGRNTEAFF. The CDR3 coding sequence is TGTGCCAGCAGCCGAGACAGGGGCCGTAACACTGAAGCTTTCTTT.

This clone was detected ten times or more. CDR3 DNA sequence: TGCGCCAGCAGGACAGGCAACTCCTACGAGCAGTACTTC. It specifies CASRTGNSYEQYF. The genes are TRBV10-2 and TRBJ2-7, with D possibly matching TRBD1 (6 bases). Trimming shortened V by 6 bases and J by 0 bases, and 9 bases separated the two germline ends. The length of the CDR3 is 13 residues. Germline-derived CDR1 and CDR2 are WSHSY and SAAADI.

This clone has more than one count but fewer than ten. This chain connects TRBV7-2 to TRBJ2-5, with no clear D. V was cut by 5 bases and J by 1 base, with 11 bases left in between. CDR1 is SGHTA, CDR2 FQGNSA, per germline. The CDR3 has 14 amino acids. This CDR3 reads CASSNRESQETQYF. Here the CDR3 DNA reads TGTGCCAGCAGCAACCGCGAGTCCCAAGAGACCCAGTACTTC. Based on the CDR3 plus reference TRBV7-2 and TRBJ2-5, the full variable domain is GAGVSQSPSNKVTEKGKDVELRCDPISGHTALYWYRQSLGQGLEFLIYFQGNSAPDKSGLPSDRFSAERTGGSVSTLTIQRTQQEDSAVYLCASSNRESQETQYFGPGTRLLVL.

This clone was seen repeatedly, ten times or more. V usage is TRBV6-2 or TRBV6-3 and J usage is TRBJ2-2, with 9 bases matching TRBD2. Germline lookup yields CDR1 MNHEY and CDR2 SVGEGT. The V gene end was trimmed by 7 bases and the J gene end by 2 bases; junction bases not matched to a gene: 8. The CDR3 consists of 16 residues. The CDR3: CASKVSGSGNTGELFF. The CDR3 nucleotides are TGTGCCAGCAAAGTTAGCGGGAGTGGAAACACCGGGGAGCTGTTTTTT.

This clone was seen many times. The chain is built from TRBV5-1 and TRBJ1-5; D is possibly TRBD1 (6 bases). There are 18 residues in the CDR3. Germline loops: CDR1 SGHRS, CDR2 YFSETQ. V was clipped by 0 bases and J by 4 bases, with 20 bases between them. The CDR3 region is CASSLGSTLGGTNQPQHF. CDR3 nucleotide sequence: TGCGCCAGCAGCTTGGGCTCAACGCTAGGGGGTACGAATCAGCCCCAGCATTTT.

This clone showed up many times. V is TRBV12-3 or TRBV12-4 and J is TRBJ2-5; TRBD2 matches 12 bases. With 5 bases clipped from V and 6 bases from J, the junction kept 10 bases outside the gene matches. This CDR3 spans 16 amino acids. CDR3 protein: CASSPRLAGAGKTQYF. The DNA for the CDR3 is TGTGCCAGCAGTCCCCGACTAGCGGGAGCGGGAAAGACCCAGTACTTC.

This clone was counted at least ten times. V usage is TRBV27 and J usage is TRBJ2-1; TRBD2 matches 9 bases. Germline V lookup: CDR1 MNHEY, CDR2 SMNVEV (reference sequence). V dropped 3 bases and J dropped 7; count of bases not matched to a gene: 13. This CDR3 region has 17 residues. The CDR3: CASSFWGGSGRLNEQFF. The CDR3 nucleotides read TGTGCCAGCAGTTTCTGGGGAGGGAGCGGGAGGTTAAATGAGCAGTTCTTC.

This clone was counted ten times or more. This sequence joins TRBV4-3 and TRBJ2-1; 8 bases align to TRBD2. V shed 1 base and J 3 bases; nucleotides not matched to a gene: 11. CDR3 size: 18 residues. Germline V gene sequence: CDR1 LGHNA, CDR2 YSLEER. Here the CDR3 DNA reads TGCGCCAGCAGCCAAGCGTCTAGCGGGCTGGCTGGCTACAATGAGCAGTTCTTC. Translating it yields CASSQASSGLAGYNEQFF.

Many counts were recorded for this clone. The chain links TRBV5-6 to TRBJ1-4, with 7 nucleotides matching TRBD1. J lost 4 bases, V lost 0 bases, and 6 bases had no gene match. Per the germline V gene, CDR1 is SGHDT and CDR2 is YYEEEE. The CDR3 runs to 16 residues. This CDR3 reads CASSLGWQGGNEKLFF. Here the CDR3 DNA reads TGTGCCAGCAGCTTGGGTTGGCAGGGGGGTAATGAAAAACTGTTTTTT.

This clone was recorded at least ten times. V usage is TRBV6-6 and J usage is TRBJ1-1; TRBD1 might be the D (5 bases). This CDR3 comprises 13 residues. The V end was cut by 7 bases, the J end by 6 bases, with 15 bases between. The germline CDR1 and CDR2 sequences are MNHNY and SVGAGI (reference sequence). In DNA, the CDR3 is TGTGCCAGCACGAGGGCAGGGAAGTCTGAAGCTTTCTTT. This sequence encodes CASTRAGKSEAFF.

This clone was counted many times. The chain links TRBV5-1 to TRBJ2-6; 12 nucleotides agree with TRBD2. The germline V gene has CDR1 SGHRS and CDR2 YFSETQ. This CDR3 is 19 amino acids long. V gave up 3 bases and J gave up 0 bases; unmatched junction bases: 7. CDR3 coding DNA: TGCGCCAGCAGCTACCCGGGACTAGCGGGCCTCTCTGGGGCCAACGTCCTGACTTTC. Translated, it gives CASSYPGLAGLSGANVLTF. The full variable domain, its missing parts supplied by reference TRBV5-1 and TRBJ2-6, is KAGVTQTPRYLIKTRGQQVTLSCSPISGHRSVSWYQQTPGQGLQFLFEYFSETQRNKGNFPGRFSGRQFSNSRSEMNVSTLELGDSALYLCASSYPGLAGLSGANVLTFGAGSRLTVL.

This clone has at least ten counts. This chain connects TRBV6-2 or TRBV6-3 to TRBJ1-1, with D unresolved. This CDR3 contains 14 residues. The germline V gene encodes CDR1 MNHEY and CDR2 SVGEGT. V lost 5 bases and J 4 bases, leaving 14 bases between the germline ends. The CDR3 loop is CASSVMAGSTEAFF. The CDR3 DNA is TGTGCCAGCAGTGTCATGGCAGGAAGCACTGAAGCTTTCTTT.

This clone was counted at least ten times. The chain uses TRBV19 and TRBJ2-1; the match to TRBD2 covers 7 bases. From germline, CDR1 is LNHDA and CDR2 SQIVND (reference sequence). There are 14 residues in the CDR3. After removal of 8 bases from V and 3 bases from J, the junction contained 7 bases not matched to a gene. CDR3: CASQRAGIYNEQFF. In DNA form, the CDR3 reads TGTGCCAGTCAAAGAGCGGGAATCTACAATGAGCAGTTCTTC.

This clone was seen repeatedly, ten times or more. The genes are TRBV4-1 and TRBJ1-1; weak D call: TRBD1 (6 bases). The germline V gene encodes CDR1 MGHRA and CDR2 YSYEKL. Trimming left V 0 bases short and J 6 bases short, with 20 bases between. The CDR3 is 17 residues long. The CDR3 is CASSQEPIRGRVPEAFF. The CDR3 DNA is TGCGCCAGCAGCCAAGAGCCGATAAGGGGGAGGGTTCCTGAAGCTTTCTTT.

This clone showed up many times. The V gene is TRBV10-3, the J gene TRBJ1-1; maybe TRBD1 (5 bases). V lost 10 bases, J lost 3 bases, and 18 bases lay in between. CDR1 and CDR2 (germline): ENHRY, SYGVKD. The length of the CDR3 is 14 residues. This CDR3 is CATSFQAGDTEAFF. DNA of the CDR3: TGTGCCACCTCTTTTCAGGCGGGGGACACTGAAGCTTTCTTT.

The sample holds many counts of this clone. V gene TRBV5-1 combines with J gene TRBJ1-2, with D perhaps matching TRBD1 (6 bases). Germline CDR1 SGHRS, CDR2 YFSETQ. V was pared by 3 bases and J by 8 bases, with 29 bases between. The CDR3 sequence is 18 residues long. The CDR3 here is CASSSPLQGRRGLWGYTF. Here the CDR3 DNA reads TGCGCCAGCAGCTCTCCTCTACAGGGCCGCCGTGGCCTATGGGGCTACACCTTC.

This clone has ten or more counts. The rearrangement joins TRBV5-1 to TRBJ1-2; 8 bases are shared with TRBD1. Trimming cost V 4 bases and J 1 base; bases outside gene matches: 9. CDR3 length equals 16 residues. Germline-derived CDR1 and CDR2 are SGHRS and YFSETQ. CDR3 nucleotides: TGCGCCAGCAGCCACGGACAGGGTAGGGGTAACTATGGCTACACCTTC. It yields the protein CASSHGQGRGNYGYTF.

This clone came up many times. This chain joins TRBV18 and TRBJ1-1; weak D call: TRBD1 (6 bases). Trimming removed 8 bases at V and 2 bases at J, with 27 bases between. CDR1 KGHSH and CDR2 LQKENI come from the germline V gene. The CDR3 sequence is 18 residues long. CDR3 loop: CASHRTRTANYLNTEAFF. CDR3 bases: TGTGCCAGCCACCGAACTAGGACAGCAAATTATCTAAACACTGAAGCTTTCTTT.

This clone occurred many times. The V gene is TRBV18, the J gene TRBJ1-5; D might be TRBD1 (6 bases). Per the germline V gene, CDR1 is KGHSH and CDR2 is LQKENI. The CDR3 runs to 16 residues. Trimming took 2 bases from V and 3 from J, leaving 14 bases between them. CDR3 amino acids: CASSPGGGANNQPQHF. The CDR3 bases are TGTGCCAGCTCACCAGGTGGGGGGGCGAACAATCAGCCCCAGCATTTT.

In this sample, this clone turned up a few times. The chain is built from TRBV9 and TRBJ2-3; the D gene is possibly TRBD2 (6 bases). Looked up from germline, CDR1 is SGDLS and CDR2 is YYNGEE. V lost 3 bases to trimming and J lost 6 bases, with 17 bases between them. The CDR3 runs to 15 residues. The CDR3: CASSDTGTRVDTQYF. Here the CDR3 DNA reads TGTGCCAGCAGCGATACCGGGACTCGGGTGGATACGCAGTATTTT. Based on the CDR3 plus reference TRBV9 and TRBJ2-3, the full variable domain is DSGVTQTPKHLITATGQRVTLRCSPRSGDLSVYWYQQSLDQGLQFLIQYYNGEERAKGNILERFSAQQFPDLHSELNLSSLELGDSALYFCASSDTGTRVDTQYFGPGTRLTVL.

This clone was seen more than once but under ten times. V and J are TRBV7-8 and TRBJ2-3, with TRBD2 matching over 11 bases. J was trimmed by 2 bases and V by 6 bases; bases with no gene match: 10. CDR3 length: 17 residues. The germline V gene has CDR1 SGHVS and CDR2 FQNEAQ. CDR3 region: CASRPPSSGRLTDTQYF. The CDR3 nucleotides read TGTGCCAGCAGACCTCCTTCTAGCGGGAGGCTCACAGATACGCAGTATTTT.

Sample share makes this clone medium-sized. This chain links TRBV7-2 with TRBJ2-1, with 9 bases lining up with TRBD2. V trimming: 3 bases; J trimming: 6 bases; junction bases outside the gene matches: 9. The CDR3 totals 16 residues. Germline lookup yields CDR1 SGHTA and CDR2 FQGNSA. DNA for the CDR3: TGTGCCAGCAGCTTTTTCCCGGGGACTAGCAGCAATGAGCAGTTCTTC. This translates into CASSFFPGTSSNEQFF.

By sample share, this clone is large (0.1 to 1%). The rearrangement uses TRBV7-9 and TRBJ1-5; D is possibly TRBD1 (6 bases). The germline gives CDR1 SEHNR, CDR2 FQNEAQ (reference sequence). The CDR3 is 15 residues long. V gave up 6 bases and J gave up 2 bases, with 14 bases separating them. CDR3 bases: TGTGCCAGCAGTGCAACAGGGCCCGGCAATCAGCCCCAGCATTTT. As protein: CASSATGPGNQPQHF.

This clone was counted ten times or more. The chain links TRBV7-9 to TRBJ2-1, with D unresolved. With 3 bases removed from V and 7 bases from J, the gap between germline ends came to 7 bases. Germline lookup yields CDR1 SEHNR and CDR2 FQNEAQ (reference sequence). The CDR3 covers 12 residues. CDR3 sequence: CASSFSINEQFF. Written as DNA, the CDR3 is TGTGCCAGCAGCTTTAGTATTAATGAGCAGTTCTTC.

Many counts were recorded for this clone. The V gene is TRBV7-8, the J gene TRBJ2-2; a weak D match, TRBD2 (6 bases). V lost 1 base and J 1 base, leaving 10 bases between the germline ends. The CDR3 totals 16 residues. CDR1 SGHVS and CDR2 FQNEAQ come from the germline V gene. The CDR3: CASSLGRRGNTGELFF. The DNA of the CDR3 is TGTGCCAGCAGCTTAGGTCGGCGGGGGAACACCGGGGAGCTGTTTTTT. The complete variable domain, with remaining parts taken from reference TRBV7-8 and TRBJ2-2, reads GAGVSQSPRYKVAKRGQDVALRCDPISGHVSLFWYQQALGQGPEFLTYFQNEAQLDKSGLPSDRFFAERPEGSVSTLKIQRTQQEDSAVYLCASSLGRRGNTGELFFGEGSRLTVL.

At least ten counts were recorded for this clone. This chain uses TRBV7-3 with TRBJ2-2; D possibly corresponds to TRBD1 (6 bases). V was pared by 5 bases and J by 1 base, with 8 bases between. The CDR3 has 14 residues. CDR1 and CDR2 from the germline V gene are SGHTA and FQGTGA. CDR3 region: CASSAQGNTGELFF. The CDR3 DNA sequence: TGTGCCAGCAGCGCACAGGGGAACACCGGGGAGCTGTTTTTT.

This clone is large. The chain has TRBV7-9 and TRBJ2-1; D is uncertain. There are 13 residues in the CDR3. In germline, CDR1 is SEHNR, CDR2 FQNEAQ (reference sequence). Trimming left V 5 bases short and J 6 bases short, with 11 bases between. CDR3 protein: CASSPGWSNEQFF. DNA of the CDR3: TGTGCCAGCAGCCCCGGGTGGAGCAATGAGCAGTTCTTC. Full variable domain (missing parts from reference TRBV7-9 and TRBJ2-1): DTGVSQNPRHKITKRGQNVTFRCDPISEHNRLYWYRQTLGQGPEFLTYFQNEAQLEKSRLLSDRFSAERPKGSFSTLEIQRTEQGDSAMYLCASSPGWSNEQFFGPGTRLTVL.